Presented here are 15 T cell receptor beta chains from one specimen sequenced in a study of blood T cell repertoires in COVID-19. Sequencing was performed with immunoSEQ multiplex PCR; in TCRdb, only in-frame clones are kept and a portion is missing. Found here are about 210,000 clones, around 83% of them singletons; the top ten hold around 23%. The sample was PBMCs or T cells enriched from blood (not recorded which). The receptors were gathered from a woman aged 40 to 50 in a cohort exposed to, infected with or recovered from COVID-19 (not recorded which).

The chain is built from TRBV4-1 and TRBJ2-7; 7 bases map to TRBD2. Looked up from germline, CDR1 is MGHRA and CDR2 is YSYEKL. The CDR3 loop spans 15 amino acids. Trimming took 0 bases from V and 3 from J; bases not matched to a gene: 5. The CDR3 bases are TGCGCCAGCAGCCAAGAAACTAGCGAATACTACGAGCAGTACTTC. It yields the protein CASSQETSEYYEQYF.

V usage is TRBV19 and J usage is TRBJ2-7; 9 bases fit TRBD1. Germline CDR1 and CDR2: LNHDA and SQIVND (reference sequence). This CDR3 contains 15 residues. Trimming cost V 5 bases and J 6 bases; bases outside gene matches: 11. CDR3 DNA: TGTGCCAGTAGTGCCGGACAGGGGAGAACGCTCGAGCAGTACTTC. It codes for CASSAGQGRTLEQYF.

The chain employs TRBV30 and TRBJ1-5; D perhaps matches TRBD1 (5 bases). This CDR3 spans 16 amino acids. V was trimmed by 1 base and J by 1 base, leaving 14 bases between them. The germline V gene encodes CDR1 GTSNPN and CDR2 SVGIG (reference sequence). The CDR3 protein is CAWSAPGDWSNQPQHF. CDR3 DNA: TGTGCCTGGAGTGCCCCGGGGGATTGGAGCAATCAGCCCCAGCATTTT.

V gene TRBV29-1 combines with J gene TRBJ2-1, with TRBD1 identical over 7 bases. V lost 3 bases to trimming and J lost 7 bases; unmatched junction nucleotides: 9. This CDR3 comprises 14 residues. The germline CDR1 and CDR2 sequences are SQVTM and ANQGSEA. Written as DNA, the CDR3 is TGCAGCGTTGATAACGAGGCAGGGGGAAATGAGCAGTTCTTC. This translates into CSVDNEAGGNEQFF.

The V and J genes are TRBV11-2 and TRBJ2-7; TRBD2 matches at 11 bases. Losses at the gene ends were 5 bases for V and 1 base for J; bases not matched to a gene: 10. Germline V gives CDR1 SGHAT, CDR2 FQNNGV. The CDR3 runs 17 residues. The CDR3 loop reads CASSPPPGTSGSYEQYF. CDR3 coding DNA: TGTGCCAGCAGCCCACCCCCCGGGACTAGCGGTTCCTACGAGCAGTACTTC.

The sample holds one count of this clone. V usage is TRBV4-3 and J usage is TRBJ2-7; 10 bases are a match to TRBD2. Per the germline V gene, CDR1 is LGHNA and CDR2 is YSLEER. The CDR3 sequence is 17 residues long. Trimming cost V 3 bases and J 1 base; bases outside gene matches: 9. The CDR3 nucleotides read TGCGCCAGCAGCCAGTCCCAGACTAGCGGGTATTCCTACGAGCAGTACTTC. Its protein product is CASSQSQTSGYSYEQYF.

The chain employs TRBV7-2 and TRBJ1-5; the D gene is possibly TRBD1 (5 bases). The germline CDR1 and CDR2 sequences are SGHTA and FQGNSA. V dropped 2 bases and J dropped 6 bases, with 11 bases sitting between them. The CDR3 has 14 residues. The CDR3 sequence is CASSLLPGLQPQHF. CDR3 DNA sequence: TGTGCCAGCAGCTTATTGCCAGGGCTTCAGCCCCAGCATTTT.

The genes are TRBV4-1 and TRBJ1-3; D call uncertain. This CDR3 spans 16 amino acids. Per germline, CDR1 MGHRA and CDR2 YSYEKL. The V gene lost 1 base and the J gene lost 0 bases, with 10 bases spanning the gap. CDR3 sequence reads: CASSQAKQSSGNTIYF. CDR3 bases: TGCGCCAGCAGCCAAGCAAAACAGAGCTCTGGAAACACCATATATTTT.

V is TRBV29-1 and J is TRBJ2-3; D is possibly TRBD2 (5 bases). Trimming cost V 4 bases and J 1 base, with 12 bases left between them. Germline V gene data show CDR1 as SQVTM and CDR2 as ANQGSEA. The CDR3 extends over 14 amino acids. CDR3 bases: TGCAGCGTTGTTTGGCAGGAGGGCACAGATACGCAGTATTTT. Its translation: CSVVWQEGTDTQYF.

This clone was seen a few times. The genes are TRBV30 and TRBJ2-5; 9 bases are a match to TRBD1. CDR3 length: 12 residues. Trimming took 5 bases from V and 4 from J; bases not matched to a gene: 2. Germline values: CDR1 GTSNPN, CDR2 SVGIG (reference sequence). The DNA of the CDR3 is TGTGCCTGGGGACAGGGGTCAGAGACCCAGTACTTC. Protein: CAWGQGSETQYF.

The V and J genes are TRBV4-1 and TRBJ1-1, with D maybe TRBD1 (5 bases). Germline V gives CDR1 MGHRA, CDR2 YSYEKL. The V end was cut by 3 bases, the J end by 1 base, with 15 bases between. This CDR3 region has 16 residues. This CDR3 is CASSHRWDFTNTEAFF. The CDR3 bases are TGCGCCAGCAGCCATCGTTGGGACTTTACGAACACTGAAGCTTTCTTT.

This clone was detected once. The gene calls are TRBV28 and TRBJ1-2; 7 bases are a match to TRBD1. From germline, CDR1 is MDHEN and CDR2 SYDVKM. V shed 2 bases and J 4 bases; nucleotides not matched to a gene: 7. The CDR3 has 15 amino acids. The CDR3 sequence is CASSLIRGQGYGYTF. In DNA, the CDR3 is TGTGCCAGCAGTTTAATAAGGGGGCAGGGCTATGGCTACACCTTC.

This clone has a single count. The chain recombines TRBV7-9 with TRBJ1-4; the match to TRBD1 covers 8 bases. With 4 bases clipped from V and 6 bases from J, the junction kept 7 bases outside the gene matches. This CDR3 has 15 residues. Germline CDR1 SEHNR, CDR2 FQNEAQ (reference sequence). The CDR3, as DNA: TGTGCCAGCAGCTCCCGACAGGGGAGGGATGAAAAACTGTTTTTT. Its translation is CASSSRQGRDEKLFF. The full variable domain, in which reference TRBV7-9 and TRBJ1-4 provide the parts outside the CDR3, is DTGVSQNPRHKITKRGQNVTFRCDPISEHNRLYWYRQTLGQGPEFLTYFQNEAQLEKSRLLSDRFSAERPKGSFSTLEIQRTEQGDSAMYLCASSSRQGRDEKLFFGSGTQLSVL.

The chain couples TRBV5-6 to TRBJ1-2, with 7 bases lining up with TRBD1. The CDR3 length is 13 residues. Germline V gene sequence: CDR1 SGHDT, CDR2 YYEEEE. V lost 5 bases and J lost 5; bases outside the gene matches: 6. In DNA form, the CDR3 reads TGTGCCAGCAGACCGACAGGGCGGTATGGCTACACCTTC. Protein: CASRPTGRYGYTF. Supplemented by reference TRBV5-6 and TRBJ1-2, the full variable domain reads DAGVTQSPTHLIKTRGQQVTLRCSPKSGHDTVSWYQQALGQGPQFIFQYYEEEERQRGNFPDRFSGHQFPNYSSELNVNALLLGDSALYLCASRPTGRYGYTFGSGTRLTVV.

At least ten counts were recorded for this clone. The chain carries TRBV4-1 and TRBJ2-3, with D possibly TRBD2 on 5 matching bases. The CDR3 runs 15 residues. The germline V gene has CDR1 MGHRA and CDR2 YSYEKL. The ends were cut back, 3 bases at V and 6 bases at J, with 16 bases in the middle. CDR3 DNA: TGCGCCAGCAGCCACCGTTTAGCTAGCAGGGATACGCAGTATTTT. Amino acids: CASSHRLASRDTQYF.